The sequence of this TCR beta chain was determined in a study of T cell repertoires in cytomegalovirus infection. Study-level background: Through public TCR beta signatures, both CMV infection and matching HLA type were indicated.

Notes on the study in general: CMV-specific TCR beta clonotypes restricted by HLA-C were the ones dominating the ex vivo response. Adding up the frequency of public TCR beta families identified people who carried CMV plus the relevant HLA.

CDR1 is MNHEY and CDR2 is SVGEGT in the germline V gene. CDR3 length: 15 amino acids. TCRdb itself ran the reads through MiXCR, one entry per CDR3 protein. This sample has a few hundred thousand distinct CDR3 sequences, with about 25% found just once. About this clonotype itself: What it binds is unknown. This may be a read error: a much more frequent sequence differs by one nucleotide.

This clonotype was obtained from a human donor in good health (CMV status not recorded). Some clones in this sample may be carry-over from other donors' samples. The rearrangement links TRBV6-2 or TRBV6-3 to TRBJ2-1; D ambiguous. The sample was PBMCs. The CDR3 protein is CDSSYRLDGHNEQFF. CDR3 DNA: TGTGACAGCAGTTATCGATTGGACGGACACAATGAGCAGTTCTTC.